This TCR beta chain emerged from a study of control samples from healthy donors and cancer patients (TCRdb year 2020). CDR1 and CDR2, per the germline V gene, are MRHNA and SNTAGT. V drops 0 bases and J drops 9 bases, leaving 12 bases in between. From cysteine to phenylalanine, the CDR3 is 15 amino acids long. The entry retains the CDR3 DNA only, 45 bases that are in frame from base 1. Libraries were built with the immunoSEQ multiplex PCR assay. TCRdb limited this immuneACCESS table to in-frame rearrangements with V and J called. A share of clones is missing; checked studies link under half to unresolved V genes, and the rest is unexplained. In this sample the table shows about 180,000 clones, around 94% of which occur a single time. The ten largest clones capture 1.4% of the sample. This clone was seen a handful of times. This clone's antigen is unknown. Base qualities are not at hand, and no much larger clone is one base apart.

The TCR comes from a man aged 25-45 years in good health. The rearranged chain carries TRBV6-4 and TRBJ1-6, with the D gene call left open. The sample taken for sequencing was blood. The CDR3 reads as follows: CASSDSPAGGSPLHF. The DNA reads as follows: TGTGCCAGCAGTGACTCGCCAGCCGGCGGTTCACCCCTCCACTTT.